Listed here are 27 T cell receptor beta chains from one sample, sequenced in a study of blood T cell repertoires in COVID-19. The data were produced by immunoSEQ multiplex PCR, yet TCRdb's version contains in-frame clones alone and is incomplete. This table holds about 190,000 clones, around 76% found once. Sequenced: peripheral blood. All receptors derive from an older woman with COVID-19, enrolled during active disease.

The chain is built from TRBV7-9 and TRBJ2-2; 7 positions agree with TRBD2. J was trimmed by 4 bases and V by 6 bases; bases with no gene match: 8. CDR1 and CDR2 (germline): SEHNR, FQNEAQ (reference sequence). This CDR3 is 15 amino acids long. CDR3 in DNA: TGTGCCAGCAGAAAGAGCGGGGCGATCACCGGGGAGCTGTTTTTT. Translation: CASRKSGAITGELFF.

This chain joins TRBV24-1 and TRBJ1-1, with 7 positions matching TRBD1. In germline, CDR1 is KGHDR, CDR2 SFDVKD. The CDR3 is made up of 13 amino acids. V lost 7 bases to trimming and J lost 0 bases; unmatched junction nucleotides: 1. The CDR3 loop is CATRTGMNTEAFF. The CDR3 DNA reads TGTGCCACCAGGACAGGGATGAACACTGAAGCTTTCTTT.

CDR3 protein: CASRLQGMITEAFF. The CDR3 DNA is TGTGCCAGCAGACTACAGGGGATGATCACTGAAGCTTTCTTT. The chain carries TRBV11-2 and TRBJ1-1, with TRBD1 matching 7 bases. In germline, CDR1 is SGHAT, CDR2 FQNNGV. V shed 6 bases, J shed 4 bases, and the junction held 8 bases outside the gene matches. This CDR3 has 14 residues.

This sequence joins TRBV5-8 and TRBJ2-1, with D possibly matching TRBD2 (5 bases). From germline, CDR1 is SGHTS and CDR2 YDEGEE. The CDR3 runs to 13 residues. V lost 6 bases, J lost 8 bases, and 15 bases lay in between. DNA of the CDR3: TGTGCCAGCACCCTAACCGGGGTTTATGAGCAGTTCTTC. This translates into CASTLTGVYEQFF.

V gene TRBV21-1 combines with J gene TRBJ1-5. TRBV21-1 is a known pseudogene. The CDR3 consists of 15 residues. CDR3 nucleotide sequence: TGTGCCAGCAGCAAAGGCGTGGGAGGGTATCAGCCCCAGCATTTT. Amino acids: CASSKGVGGYQPQHF.

This rearrangement joins TRBV11-2 to TRBJ1-5; D ambiguous. Germline V gene sequence: CDR1 SGHAT, CDR2 FQNNGV. Trimming took 6 bases from V and 2 from J, leaving 8 bases between them. The CDR3 covers 13 residues. The CDR3 nucleotides read TGTGCCAGCAGTCACGGGGGCAATCAGCCCCAGCATTTT. This gives the protein CASSHGGNQPQHF.

As regards this clone: The junction does not match germline at one end; this may be a read error. This chain joins TRBV7-7 and TRBJ2-7, with D hard to call. Germline V gene sequence: CDR1 SSHAT, CDR2 FNYEAQ (reference sequence). The CDR3 has 13 amino acids. CDR3 nucleotide sequence: TGTGCTAGCAGCTCAGCCCTAAAGAACGAGCAGTACTTC. Its protein product is CASSSALKNEQYF.

V and J are TRBV9 and TRBJ2-1; 7 bases align to TRBD2. CDR1 and CDR2 from the germline V gene are SGDLS and YYNGEE. The CDR3 length is 15 residues. V dropped 0 bases and J dropped 3; count of bases not matched to a gene: 3. The CDR3 here is CASSVVGGSYNEQFF. For the CDR3, the DNA is TGTGCCAGCAGCGTAGTTGGCGGGAGCTACAATGAGCAGTTCTTC.

The genes are TRBV5-1 and TRBJ2-4, with a weak D call TRBD2 (5 bases). Trimming left V 4 bases short and J 8 bases short, with 16 bases between. The germline CDR1 and CDR2 sequences are SGHRS and YFSETQ. This CDR3 has 14 residues. CDR3 coding DNA: TGCGCCAGCAGCGCAGCATCGGTGAGGGACATTCAGTACTTC. It codes for CASSAASVRDIQYF.

J is TRBJ1-2 and V is TRBV15; 9 nucleotides match TRBD1. Germline CDR1 reads LNHNV; CDR2 reads YYDKDF (reference sequence). J lost 8 bases, V lost 7 bases, and 17 bases had no gene match. The CDR3 sequence is 16 residues long. Here the CDR3 reads CATTGSKIGTGKGYTF. In DNA, the CDR3 is TGTGCCACCACCGGAAGCAAAATAGGGACAGGGAAAGGCTACACCTTC.

This chain uses TRBV7-9 with TRBJ1-2; D gene unclear. V was cut by 5 bases and J by 8 bases, with 12 bases left in between. CDR3 size: 12 residues. The germline V gene encodes CDR1 SEHNR and CDR2 FQNEAQ (reference sequence). The CDR3 DNA reads as TGTGCCAGCAGCCCTAGCCTCCGGGGCTACACCTTC. Translated: CASSPSLRGYTF. The full variable domain, its missing parts supplied by reference TRBV7-9 and TRBJ1-2, is DTGVSQNPRHKITKRGQNVTFRCDPISEHNRLYWYRQTLGQGPEFLTYFQNEAQLEKSRLLSDRFSAERPKGSFSTLEIQRTEQGDSAMYLCASSPSLRGYTFGSGTRLTVV.

V usage is TRBV29-1 and J usage is TRBJ1-5; perhaps TRBD1 as D (6 bases). CDR1 is SQVTM and CDR2 is ANQGSEA in the germline V gene. V gave up 7 bases and J gave up 2 bases, with 15 bases separating them. The CDR3 contains 14 residues. CDR3 residues: CSARDTGGNQPQHF. The CDR3, as DNA: TGCAGCGCCAGGGACACGGGTGGCAATCAGCCCCAGCATTTT.

The V call is TRBV11-2, the J call TRBJ2-2, with 9 nucleotides matching TRBD1. Losses at the gene ends were 2 bases for V and 4 bases for J; bases not matched to a gene: 11. The CDR3 covers 18 residues. Germline V gene data show CDR1 as SGHAT and CDR2 as FQNNGV. In DNA form, the CDR3 reads TGTGCCAGCAGCTTAAGAGGGACAGGGATATCGGGCACCGGGGAGCTGTTTTTT. This translates into CASSLRGTGISGTGELFF.

Only a few counts were recorded for this clone. The rearrangement joins TRBV5-5 to TRBJ2-1; D possibly corresponds to TRBD1 (6 bases). Deletions cut 0 bases from V and 4 bases from J, with 11 bases between. Germline-derived CDR1 and CDR2 are SGHKS and YYEKEE (reference sequence). This CDR3 comprises 15 residues. Written as DNA, the CDR3 is TGTGCCAGCAGCTTGGTCCAGGGGCGATACAATGAGCAGTTCTTC. Residues: CASSLVQGRYNEQFF.

This CDR3 is CAWMGSGYHEQYF. CDR3 DNA: TGTGCCTGGATGGGTAGCGGGTACCACGAGCAGTACTTC. The rearrangement joins TRBV30 to TRBJ2-7; the match to TRBD2 covers 7 bases. Germline values: CDR1 GTSNPN, CDR2 SVGIG (reference sequence). CDR3 size: 13 residues. V shed 4 bases and J 5 bases; nucleotides not matched to a gene: 8.

The rearrangement links TRBV5-8 to TRBJ2-7, with 8 nucleotides matching TRBD1. The germline gives CDR1 SGHTS, CDR2 YDEGEE. The CDR3 length is 13 residues. V lost 5 bases, J lost 5 bases, and 6 bases stayed unmatched. CDR3 coding DNA: TGTGCCAGCAGTTGGAACAGGGGGGACGAGCAGTACGTC. Protein sequence: CASSWNRGDEQYV.

This rearrangement joins TRBV29-1 to TRBJ2-1; 10 nucleotides agree with TRBD1. Germline V gene lookup returns CDR1 SQVTM and CDR2 ANQGSEA. V was clipped by 1 base and J by 6 bases; unmatched bases: 0. The CDR3 covers 13 residues. The CDR3, as DNA: TGCAGCGTTGAAGGGACAGGGGGCAATGAGCAGTTCTTC. It encodes CSVEGTGGNEQFF.

This clone appeared a single time. The genes are TRBV28 and TRBJ2-3; tentative D call: TRBD2 (6 bases). V lost 3 bases and J 9 bases, leaving 10 bases between the germline ends. Looked up from germline, CDR1 is MDHEN and CDR2 is SYDVKM. CDR3 size: 12 residues. The CDR3 coding sequence is TGTGCCAGCAGTTTCGGGAGCTCAACGCAGTATTTT. It codes for CASSFGSSTQYF.

The rearrangement uses TRBV5-6 and TRBJ2-5, with TRBD2 identical over 7 bases. Germline CDR1 is SGHDT and CDR2 is YYEEEE. J was trimmed by 4 bases and V by 2 bases; bases with no gene match: 8. This CDR3 is built from 15 residues. The CDR3: CASSLAGRGGETQYF. Here the CDR3 DNA reads TGTGCCAGCAGCTTAGCGGGAAGAGGTGGAGAGACCCAGTACTTC.

For the CDR3, the DNA is TGCAGCGCAACGGGGGTAGCGGAGAACAATGAGCAGTTCTTC. Encoded protein: CSATGVAENNEQFF. V is TRBV29-1 and J is TRBJ2-1; the D gene is possibly TRBD2 (6 bases). V was clipped by 7 bases and J by 5 bases, with 18 bases between them. CDR1 is SQVTM, CDR2 ANQGSEA, per germline. The CDR3 covers 14 residues.

The gene calls are TRBV23-1 and TRBJ1-3, with D perhaps TRBD1 (6 bases). TRBV23-1 is given ORF status, its function remaining uncertain. V lost 0 bases and J 7 bases, leaving 10 bases between the germline ends. The CDR3 runs 14 residues. CDR3 loop: CASSQSHRANTIYF. Here the CDR3 DNA reads TGCGCCAGCAGTCAATCGCACAGGGCGAACACCATATATTTT.

The chain couples TRBV9 to TRBJ2-5, with D perhaps TRBD2 (7 bases). There are 15 residues in the CDR3. The germline V gene has CDR1 SGDLS and CDR2 YYNGEE. The V end lost 0 bases, the J end lost 5 bases, and 14 bases lay between the germline ends. DNA of the CDR3: TGTGCCAGCAGCGTAGGAGGGGGGGCGTTCGAGACCCAGTACTTC. Translated, it gives CASSVGGGAFETQYF.

The chain joins TRBV7-3 to TRBJ1-2; D is unresolved. Per germline, CDR1 SGHTA and CDR2 FQGTGA. The length of the CDR3 is 15 residues. V lost 2 bases and J 3 bases, leaving 13 bases between the germline ends. The CDR3 DNA reads as TGTGCCAGCAGCTTATTCGCCGGTCGGGACTATGGCTACACCTTC. Protein: CASSLFAGRDYGYTF.

The chain couples TRBV10-1 to TRBJ2-7; D is possibly TRBD1 (6 bases). The germline V gene has CDR1 WNHNN and CDR2 SYGVQD (reference sequence). With 7 bases removed from V and 4 bases from J, the gap between germline ends came to 17 bases. This CDR3 region has 14 residues. CDR3 bases: TGCGCCAGCACAGGGGCCCACACAGGATACGAGCAGTACTTC. It codes for CASTGAHTGYEQYF.

The V gene is TRBV28, the J gene TRBJ1-3, with TRBD1 matching 7 bases. Looked up from germline, CDR1 is MDHEN and CDR2 is SYDVKM. The CDR3 loop spans 14 amino acids. The V gene end was trimmed by 3 bases and the J gene end by 4 bases; junction bases not matched to a gene: 3. For the CDR3, the DNA is TGTGCCAGCAGTTTCCGGGACAGAGGAAACACCATATATTTT. This encodes CASSFRDRGNTIYF.

The rearrangement uses TRBV2 and TRBJ1-1; unclear D gene. Germline V CDR1 and CDR2: SNHLY, FYNNEI. Trimming pared 4 bases from V and 1 base from J, leaving 7 bases between. CDR3 length: 13 residues. The CDR3 DNA reads as TGTGCCAGCAGTGCTAGGCAGAACACTGAAGCTTTCTTT. Residues: CASSARQNTEAFF.

V gene TRBV25-1 combines with J gene TRBJ2-1, with 12 bases fitting TRBD2. The CDR3 length is 17 residues. CDR1 is MGHDK, CDR2 SYGVNS, per germline. Losses at the gene ends were 6 bases for V and 8 bases for J; bases not matched to a gene: 14. CDR3: CASRLNLGLAGNDEQFF. DNA for the CDR3: TGTGCCAGCAGGCTGAATCTAGGACTAGCGGGAAACGATGAGCAGTTCTTC. Together with reference TRBV25-1 and TRBJ2-1, the CDR3 gives the full variable domain: EADIYQTPRYLVIGTGKKITLECSQTMGHDKMYWYQQDPGMELHLIHYSYGVNSTEKGDLSSESTVSRIRTEHFPLTLESARPSHTSQYLCASRLNLGLAGNDEQFFGPGTRLTVL.